A selection of T cell receptor beta chains follows, all from one sample in a study of blood T cell repertoires in COVID-19. This table comes from immunoSEQ multiplex PCR, and its TCRdb copy is limited to in-frame clones, with some not included. This sample has under 200,000 clones, with just over 85% found just once. Sequencing was carried out using peripheral blood. Source of these receptors: a man between 60 and 75 years old with acute or convalescent COVID-19. The CDR3 runs from the conserved cysteine through the conserved F or W. Each record gives: V gene, clone size, J gene, D gene, CDR3 protein, CDR3 DNA. D genes are given only for firm matches. Some rows have no size entry. The others give once, few or many, or a class for an expanded clone.

TRBV28	-	TRBJ1-4	-	CASSSRQPNEKLFF	TGTGCCAGCAGTTCTCGACAGCCTAATGAAAAACTGTTTTTT
TRBV6-4	few	TRBJ2-2	-	CASSGVLHTGELFF	TGTGCCAGCAGTGGTGTACTGCACACCGGGGAGCTGTTTTTT
TRBV3-1/TRBV3-2	-	TRBJ2-7	-	CASSQGGAYEQYF	TGTGCCAGCAGCCAAGGGGGGGCCTACGAGCAGTACTTC
TRBV3-1/TRBV3-2	-	TRBJ1-5	-	CASSRTTGLNQPQHF	TGTGCCAGCAGCCGAACCACAGGGTTGAATCAGCCCCAGCATTTT
TRBV18	-	TRBJ2-1	-	CASSFTGTFGEQFF	TGTGCCAGCTCATTCACAGGGACCTTCGGGGAGCAGTTCTTC
TRBV7-9	once	TRBJ1-1	-	CASSLVWGLNTEAFF	TGTGCCAGCAGCTTAGTCTGGGGCCTGAACACTGAAGCTTTCTTT
TRBV19	-	TRBJ1-2	-	CASSIGRARYGYTF	TGTGCCAGTAGTATAGGCAGGGCACGGTATGGCTACACCTTC
TRBV6-1	-	TRBJ2-1	-	CASSETPRYRNEQFF	TGTGCCAGCAGTGAAACGCCTAGGTACCGGAATGAGCAGTTCTTC
TRBV14	few	TRBJ2-7	TRBD2	CASSPPGSGTYEQYF	TGTGCCAGCAGCCCACCGGGTAGCGGGACCTACGAGCAGTACTTC
TRBV28	-	TRBJ1-2	-	CASSPINYGYTF	TGTGCCAGCAGTCCCATTAACTATGGCTACACCTTC
TRBV28	-	TRBJ1-2	-	CASSLGRSVGYTF	TGTGCCAGCAGTTTGGGCAGGTCTGTTGGCTACACCTTC
TRBV28	few	TRBJ1-2	-	CASGGGRTLYGYTF	TGTGCCAGCGGGGGGGGCCGGACCCTCTATGGCTACACCTTC
TRBV19	-	TRBJ1-1	TRBD1	CATKGATGTEAFF	TGTGCCACCAAGGGGGCGACAGGCACTGAAGCTTTCTTT
TRBV2	-	TRBJ1-2	-	CASSESGDYGYTF	TGTGCCAGCAGTGAATCAGGGGACTATGGCTACACCTTC
TRBV7-9	-	TRBJ1-6	TRBD1	CASSMGQGRSGSPLHF	TGTGCCAGCAGCATGGGACAGGGCCGCTCTGGGTCACCCCTCCACTTT
TRBV5-5	-	TRBJ2-7	-	CASSYPGLTYEQYF	TGTGCCAGCAGCTACCCGGGACTGACCTACGAGCAGTACTTC
TRBV28	-	TRBJ2-2	TRBD2	CASSLLQGLFTSGSVTGELFF	TGTGCCAGCAGTCTCCTCCAGGGGTTATTCACTAGCGGGAGTGTCACCGGGGAGCTGTTTTTT
TRBV2	-	TRBJ2-5	-	CASSRRGGAQETQYF	TGTGCCAGCAGCCGTAGGGGGGGGGCTCAAGAGACCCAGTACTTC
TRBV20-1	-	TRBJ2-5	TRBD1	CSASRTGGLETQYF	TGCAGTGCTAGTAGGACAGGGGGTTTGGAGACCCAGTACTTC
TRBV9	-	TRBJ1-2	-	CASSVSGGPLGYGYTF	TGTGCCAGCAGCGTATCCGGGGGGCCCCTTGGCTATGGCTACACCTTC
TRBV10-1	-	TRBJ1-1	-	CASQRGYLFFF	TGCGCCAGCCAAAGGGGGTACCTGTTTTTCTTT
TRBV19	-	TRBJ1-1	-	CASIRRVKDTEAFF	TGTGCCAGTATCCGACGGGTGAAGGACACTGAAGCTTTCTTT
TRBV7-3	-	TRBJ1-3	-	CASSRTGDSGNTIYF	TGTGCCAGCAGCCGAACAGGCGACTCTGGAAACACCATATATTTT
TRBV27	-	TRBJ1-1	TRBD1	CASSLRGQGWNTEAFF	TGTGCCAGCAGTTTAAGGGGACAGGGTTGGAACACTGAAGCTTTCTTT
TRBV19	once	TRBJ2-3	TRBD2	CASSGRTSGSRPDTQYF	TGTGCCAGTAGTGGACGGACTAGCGGGTCTCGCCCAGATACGCAGTATTTT
TRBV27	-	TRBJ2-2	TRBD2	CASARLADTGELFF	TGTGCCAGCGCGAGACTAGCGGACACCGGGGAGCTGTTTTTT
TRBV3-1/TRBV3-2	-	TRBJ2-7	TRBD2	CASSPRERASYEQYF	TGTGCCAGCAGCCCGCGGGAGCGGGCCTCCTACGAGCAGTACTTC
TRBV28	once	TRBJ1-2	TRBD1	CASSSPGQGLSRGYTF	TGTGCCAGCAGCTCTCCGGGACAGGGTTTATCCCGGGGCTACACCTTC
TRBV6-5	-	TRBJ2-3	-	CASRKQATDTQYF	TGTGCCAGCAGGAAACAGGCCACAGATACGCAGTATTTT
TRBV25-1	-	TRBJ2-3	-	CASSEYMRDTDTQYF	TGTGCCAGCAGTGAATATATGAGGGACACAGATACGCAGTATTTT
TRBV10-3	-	TRBJ2-2	TRBD2	CATRVGRAITGELFF	TGTGCCACCAGGGTAGGGAGGGCCATCACCGGGGAGCTGTTTTTT
TRBV7-2	few	TRBJ2-1	TRBD2	CASSPGSGAANEQFF	TGTGCCAGCAGCCCCGGGAGCGGGGCGGCCAATGAGCAGTTCTTC
TRBV7-2	-	TRBJ2-1	-	CASSLSRNEQFF	TGTGCCAGCAGCTTAAGTCGGAATGAGCAGTTCTTC
TRBV3-1/TRBV3-2	-	TRBJ1-5	TRBD1	CASSLTTGTGRGNQPQHF	TGTGCCAGCAGCCTTACAACCGGGACAGGGCGCGGTAATCAGCCCCAGCATTTT
TRBV28	-	TRBJ1-1	-	CASRTMGLRAFF	TGTGCCAGCAGAACAATGGGACTTCGAGCTTTCTTT
TRBV11-2	few	TRBJ1-5	-	CASSPSIVQPQHF	TGTGCCAGCAGCCCCTCTATAGTTCAGCCCCAGCATTTT
TRBV6-5	-	TRBJ2-7	TRBD2	CASSPGLAGNYEQYF	TGTGCCAGCAGCCCGGGACTAGCGGGCAACTACGAGCAGTACTTC
TRBV3-1/TRBV3-2	once	TRBJ1-1	-	CASSQDFSGLAEAFF	TGTGCCAGCAGCCAAGATTTTTCAGGGCTGGCTGAAGCTTTCTTT
TRBV2	-	TRBJ1-3	-	CASSVTGANTIYF	TGTGCCAGCAGTGTCACAGGTGCAAACACCATATATTTT
TRBV7-9	-	TRBJ1-2	-	CASSRPDRSDYGYTF	TGTGCCAGCAGCAGACCCGACAGGAGCGACTATGGCTACACCTTC
TRBV24-1	-	TRBJ2-7	-	CATSDPRGFEQYF	TGTGCCACCAGTGATCCCCGGGGGTTCGAGCAGTACTTC
TRBV9	once	TRBJ2-5	-	CASSVGGGPQETQYF	TGTGCCAGCAGCGTAGGTGGAGGGCCACAAGAGACCCAGTACTTC
TRBV5-4	-	TRBJ1-1	TRBD1	CASSGGTGGYTEAFF	TGTGCCAGCAGCGGCGGGACAGGGGGCTACACTGAAGCTTTCTTT
TRBV24-1	once	TRBJ1-5	TRBD1	CATSGSTGGNQPQHF	TGTGCCACCAGTGGCTCGACAGGGGGAAATCAGCCCCAGCATTTT
TRBV11-3	-	TRBJ1-1	TRBD1	CASSLPGQGTEAFF	TGTGCCAGCAGCTTACCGGGACAGGGAACTGAAGCTTTCTTT
TRBV2	few	TRBJ1-5	-	CASSLTKSNQPQHF	TGTGCCAGCAGTCTGACTAAATCCAATCAGCCCCAGCATTTT
TRBV28	-	TRBJ1-3	TRBD1	CASSLRGGGQSGNTIYF	TGTGCCAGCAGTCTACGCGGAGGGGGACAGTCTGGAAACACCATATATTTT
TRBV5-1	-	TRBJ1-1	-	CASSSDGINTEAFF	TGCGCCAGCAGCTCCGACGGGATAAACACTGAAGCTTTCTTT
TRBV19	-	TRBJ2-1	TRBD2	CASSIEVLAGVGEQFF	TGTGCCAGTAGTATAGAAGTTTTGGCGGGAGTTGGTGAGCAGTTCTTC
TRBV5-4	-	TRBJ2-1	TRBD1	CASSPRQGRINEQFF	TGTGCCAGCAGCCCACGACAGGGTCGGATTAATGAGCAGTTCTTC
TRBV5-4	-	TRBJ2-7	TRBD2	CASSPRTSGRAGNEQYF	TGTGCCAGCAGTCCTCGGACTAGCGGGAGGGCCGGTAACGAGCAGTACTTC
TRBV7-3	-	TRBJ2-7	-	CASSLSSGASEQYF	TGTGCCAGCAGCTTATCGTCAGGGGCAAGCGAGCAGTACTTC
TRBV28	-	TRBJ2-1	TRBD2	CASSSLAGGWSYNEQFF	TGTGCCAGCAGTTCGCTAGCGGGAGGGTGGTCCTACAATGAGCAGTTCTTC
TRBV5-1	-	TRBJ1-1	-	CASSLDRNTEAFF	TGCGCCAGCAGCTTGGACAGGAACACTGAAGCTTTCTTT
TRBV29-1	-	TRBJ1-2	TRBD1	CSVETGQNYGYTF	TGCAGCGTTGAAACGGGACAGAACTATGGCTACACCTTC
TRBV19	-	TRBJ1-6	-	CASSIGDYNSPLHF	TGTGCCAGTAGTATCGGGGACTATAATTCACCCCTCCACTTT
TRBV29-1	few	TRBJ2-1	TRBD2	CSVEGTSLILHEQFF	TGCAGCGTCGAGGGGACTAGCCTTATATTACATGAGCAGTTCTTC
TRBV10-2	-	TRBJ2-1	TRBD1	CASSEWFGTGVNEQFF	TGCGCCAGCAGTGAGTGGTTTGGGACAGGGGTCAATGAGCAGTTCTTC